The 23 T cell receptor beta chains listed next were all sequenced from one sample in a study of pediatric ulcerative colitis. Generated by immunoSEQ multiplex PCR, the TCRdb table keeps only in-frame clones and is missing some. The sample carries 30,000 or so clones, around 80% recorded once. The material sequenced was blood. The receptors originated from a boy aged 5 to 17 with severe ulcerative colitis.

This chain uses TRBV7-9 with TRBJ2-7; D uncertain. Germline-derived CDR1 and CDR2 are SEHNR and FQNEAQ (reference sequence). The V and J ends lost 0 bases and 0 bases respectively, with 9 bases between them. The CDR3 covers 15 residues. Written as DNA, the CDR3 is TGTGCCAGCAGCTTAGCGGGCGCTCGCTCCTACGAGCAGTACTTC. Amino acid sequence: CASSLAGARSYEQYF.

The chain recombines TRBV27 with TRBJ1-5; no reliable D call. The CDR3 contains 13 residues. The V gene lost 10 bases and the J gene lost 4 bases, with 14 bases spanning the gap. The germline gives CDR1 MNHEY, CDR2 SMNVEV (reference sequence). The CDR3 region is CAITDGLNQPQHF. The CDR3 DNA reads TGTGCCATAACCGACGGACTAAATCAGCCCCAGCATTTT.

This chain connects TRBV6-1 to TRBJ1-1, with no clear D. Germline CDR1 MNHNS, CDR2 SASEGT. V lost 5 bases to trimming and J lost 0 bases, with 7 bases between them. CDR3 length equals 13 residues. The CDR3 DNA follows: TGTGCCAGCAGTTATCAGGTGAACACTGAAGCTTTCTTT. This codes for CASSYQVNTEAFF.

The V gene is TRBV7-8, the J gene TRBJ2-4; no firm D call. The CDR3 extends over 11 amino acids. Trimming pared 0 bases from V and 8 bases from J, leaving 2 bases between. The V gene's germline CDR1 is SGHVS and CDR2 FQNEAQ. The CDR3 DNA reads as TGTGCCAGCAGCTTAGCGGACATTCAGTACTTC. Its protein product is CASSLADIQYF.

This clone came up a few times. The rearrangement links TRBV10-2 to TRBJ1-1; perhaps TRBD1 as D (6 bases). Germline lookup yields CDR1 WSHSY and CDR2 SAAADI. V gave up 3 bases and J gave up 2 bases, with 10 bases separating them. There are 14 residues in the CDR3. The DNA for the CDR3 is TGCGCCAGCAGTGAATGGACAGCTAACACTGAAGCTTTCTTT. Protein: CASSEWTANTEAFF.

This chain joins TRBV6-6 and TRBJ2-3; D gene ambiguous. The germline CDR1 and CDR2 sequences are MNHNY and SVGAGI (reference sequence). V lost 5 bases, J lost 0 bases, and 6 bases lay in between. This CDR3 contains 13 residues. In DNA form, the CDR3 reads TGTGCCAGCAGTAGACTCAGCACAGATACGCAGTATTTT. Translating it yields CASSRLSTDTQYF.

The chain has TRBV18 and TRBJ1-3; a possible D gene is TRBD1 (5 bases). The ends were cut back, 6 bases at V and 0 bases at J, with 18 bases in the middle. This CDR3 region has 17 residues. CDR1 KGHSH and CDR2 LQKENI come from the germline V gene. The CDR3 DNA reads TGTGCCAGCTCCCTTCTCTATGAGGGGAGCTCTGGAAACACCATATATTTT. Amino acid sequence: CASSLLYEGSSGNTIYF.

This clone showed up just a few times. The rearrangement joins TRBV15 to TRBJ1-3; the D is unclear. CDR1 and CDR2 from the germline V gene are LNHNV and YYDKDF (reference sequence). The CDR3 spans 15 residues. Deletions cut 0 bases from V and 0 bases from J, with 6 bases between. The CDR3 reads CATSRDPISGNTIYF. CDR3 coding DNA: TGTGCCACCAGCAGAGATCCAATCTCTGGAAACACCATATATTTT.

The chain carries TRBV23-1 and TRBJ1-6; D is undetermined. TRBV23-1 is sorted into the ORF group, with uncertain function. The CDR3 is 16 residues long. The V end lost 6 bases, the J end lost 7 bases, and 19 bases lay between the germline ends. The CDR3 here is CASSQLLGVGNSPLHF. In DNA form, the CDR3 reads TGCGCCAGCAGCCAACTTCTCGGGGTCGGGAATTCACCCCTCCACTTT.

The chain couples TRBV19 to TRBJ1-5; D uncertain. The CDR3 is made up of 13 amino acids. V shed 3 bases and J shed 4 bases, with 7 bases lying between them. The germline V gene encodes CDR1 LNHDA and CDR2 SQIVND (reference sequence). This chain's CDR3 is CASSITGNQPQHF. CDR3 nucleotide sequence: TGTGCCAGTAGTATTACGGGGAATCAGCCCCAGCATTTT.

This clone turned up a few times. The chain has TRBV7-2 and TRBJ1-1; D gene ambiguous. Per germline, CDR1 SGHTA and CDR2 FQGNSA. Trimming shortened V by 5 bases and J by 4 bases, and 11 bases separated the two germline ends. The CDR3 runs 13 residues. Written as DNA, the CDR3 is TGTGCCAGCAGCGCCTTATATGGCACTGAAGCTTTCTTT. This gives the protein CASSALYGTEAFF. The complete variable domain, with remaining parts taken from reference TRBV7-2 and TRBJ1-1, reads GAGVSQSPSNKVTEKGKDVELRCDPISGHTALYWYRQSLGQGLEFLIYFQGNSAPDKSGLPSDRFSAERTGGSVSTLTIQRTQQEDSAVYLCASSALYGTEAFFGQGTRLTVV.

The chain employs TRBV30 and TRBJ1-1; TRBD1 agrees at 8 bases. This CDR3 is built from 19 residues. Per the germline V gene, CDR1 is GTSNPN and CDR2 is SVGIG (reference sequence). With V trimmed by 3 bases and J by 4 bases, 22 bases remained unmatched. The CDR3 DNA is TGTGCCTGGAGCGTCCTCCTCAAATTGTCCAAAACAGGGGGCACTGAAGCTTTCTTT. Translated: CAWSVLLKLSKTGGTEAFF.

The chain is built from TRBV9 and TRBJ2-3; D might be TRBD2 (5 bases). Trimming took 0 bases from V and 0 from J, leaving 11 bases between them. CDR1 is SGDLS, CDR2 YYNGEE, per germline. CDR3 length: 16 residues. CDR3: CASSVEDWLSTDTQYF. The DNA of the CDR3 is TGTGCCAGCAGCGTAGAGGACTGGTTAAGCACAGATACGCAGTATTTT.

V and J are TRBV19 and TRBJ2-7, with 7 bases that match TRBD1. The CDR3 totals 15 residues. Germline V lookup: CDR1 LNHDA, CDR2 SQIVND (reference sequence). With 0 bases clipped from V and 3 bases from J, the junction kept 5 bases outside the gene matches. The CDR3 is CASSIDQGQIYEQYF. DNA for the CDR3: TGTGCCAGTAGTATAGATCAGGGACAGATCTACGAGCAGTACTTC.

The J gene is TRBJ1-4, the V gene TRBV7-3; D is undetermined. The CDR3 consists of 18 residues. Trimming took off 2 bases at V and 0 bases at J, with 16 bases between the two ends. CDR1 SGHTA and CDR2 FQGTGA come from the germline V gene. The CDR3 loop is CASSLSSSEPATNEKLFF. CDR3 nucleotide sequence: TGTGCCAGCAGCTTATCGAGTTCAGAGCCTGCAACTAATGAAAAACTGTTTTTT.

This clone was counted a single time. The chain is built from TRBV30 and TRBJ2-3; 8 bases are a match to TRBD2. Per the germline V gene, CDR1 is GTSNPN and CDR2 is SVGIG (reference sequence). V dropped 3 bases and J dropped 0; count of bases not matched to a gene: 5. The CDR3 spans 15 residues. The CDR3 nucleotides read TGTGCCTGGAGCCACGGGGGGGGTAGCACAGATACGCAGTATTTT. Its protein product is CAWSHGGGSTDTQYF.

The V gene is TRBV5-1, the J gene TRBJ2-5; 13 bases are shared with TRBD2. With 4 bases clipped from V and 5 bases from J, the junction kept 5 bases outside the gene matches. Germline values: CDR1 SGHRS, CDR2 YFSETQ. The CDR3 totals 15 residues. The CDR3 region is CASSGGLAGDETQYF. CDR3 DNA sequence: TGCGCCAGCAGCGGAGGACTAGCGGGGGATGAGACCCAGTACTTC.

This sequence joins TRBV4-1 and TRBJ2-7; D is unclear. The CDR3 spans 14 residues. Looked up from germline, CDR1 is MGHRA and CDR2 is YSYEKL. Trimming left V 0 bases short and J 5 bases short, with 11 bases between. The CDR3: CASSQDSSLDEQYF. CDR3 nucleotides: TGCGCCAGCAGCCAAGATTCGTCCCTAGACGAGCAGTACTTC.

The chain combines TRBV2 with TRBJ1-2, with D possibly TRBD1 on 6 matching bases. There are 14 residues in the CDR3. V lost 7 bases and J lost 2, with 14 bases in between. Germline V lookup: CDR1 SNHLY, CDR2 FYNNEI. CDR3 sequence: CASTGTGANYGYTF. CDR3 DNA: TGTGCCAGCACGGGTACGGGGGCGAACTATGGCTACACCTTC.

The chain has TRBV6-5 and TRBJ1-2, with a possible D match to TRBD1 (6 bases). The ends were cut back, 7 bases at V and 8 bases at J, with 11 bases in the middle. The CDR3 has 11 amino acids. Germline lookup yields CDR1 MNHEY and CDR2 SVGAGI. The CDR3 DNA sequence: TGTGCCAGCACTACGGGGGCCGGCTACACCTTC. Residues: CASTTGAGYTF.

This clone was counted a single time. This rearrangement joins TRBV19 to TRBJ1-2; possibly TRBD1 for D (5 bases). Per germline, CDR1 LNHDA and CDR2 SQIVND (reference sequence). The CDR3 contains 15 residues. Trimming took off 3 bases at V and 4 bases at J, with 15 bases between the two ends. In DNA form, the CDR3 reads TGTGCCAGTAGTATCTCGGGGGGTACTGCCTATGGCTACACCTTC. Residues: CASSISGGTAYGYTF.

The V and J genes are TRBV30 and TRBJ1-2, with D maybe TRBD1 (6 bases). V was cut by 0 bases and J by 10 bases, with 12 bases left in between. This CDR3 region has 12 residues. Per germline, CDR1 GTSNPN and CDR2 SVGIG (reference sequence). For the CDR3, the DNA is TGTGCCTGGAGTGTACATGGGGGCGACTACACCTTC. It yields the protein CAWSVHGGDYTF. Complete variable domain (other parts from reference TRBV30 and TRBJ1-2): SQTIHQWPATLVQPVGSPLSLECTVEGTSNPNLYWYRQAAGRGLQLLFYSVGIGQISSEVPQNLSASRPQDRQFILSSKKLLLSDSGFYLCAWSVHGGDYTFGSGTRLTVV.

CDR3 bases: TGTGCCAGCAGCTTGTATTCCGGAGATGGCTACACCTTC. Translation: CASSLYSGDGYTF. This chain uses TRBV5-6 with TRBJ1-2; D uncertain. Trimming left V 1 base short and J 6 bases short, with 10 bases between. The CDR3 extends over 13 amino acids. Germline lookup yields CDR1 SGHDT and CDR2 YYEEEE.